This TCR beta chain comes out of a study of PD-1 blockade in classical Hodgkin lymphoma (dated by TCRdb to the early 2020s). The study in broad terms: Nivolumab dosing was 3 mg/kg intravenously every 2 weeks, continuing until either disease progression or unacceptable toxicity. The study used TCR beta sequencing and CyTOF to define a peripheral blood immune signature of response to PD-1 blockade in classical Hodgkin lymphoma.

According to the study, the label for this sample's time point signals: cycle 4 day 1 (C4D1), after more than five weeks of nivolumab. Every trial patient had relapsed after autologous stem cell transplantation, and cohorts A, B and C differed in prior brentuximab vedotin exposure. The trial cohort included 50 to 70 patients with relapsed/refractory classical Hodgkin lymphoma, and each patient had a best overall response of complete response, partial response or progressive disease. Trial patients were treated with single-agent nivolumab in the multi-cohort phase II CheckMate 205 trial. An independent review committee assessed best overall response by applying the 2007 International Working Group response criteria. Trial PBMCs were collected just before the start of nivolumab (C1D1) and during therapy at cycle 2 day 1 and cycle 4 day 1. Peripheral blood was collected in 8 mL Vacutainer Cell Preparation Tubes, from which PBMCs were isolated by centrifugation and then cryopreserved.

The Qiagen DNeasy kit was used to extract genomic DNA from unsorted PBMCs and from the negatively selected CD4+ and CD8+ fractions. TCR beta CDR3 regions were subjected to amplification by immunoSEQ multiplex PCR with primers that anneal to V and J segments. A synthetic immune receptor repertoire was used to minimize amplification bias, and any residual bias was removed computationally once sequencing was done. Regarding the original processing steps: Repertoire diversity was quantified as the Shannon entropy index using custom Python scripts. The unsorted, CD4+ and CD8+ repertoires were each analyzed separately, with the exception of combined analyses, where CD4+ and CD8+ sequences were merged in silico. A clone was considered expanded if an increase in frequency of at least 2-fold after treatment relative to C1D1 was found, and a pseudocount of 0.5 was applied to clones undetected at baseline. Singleton clones were defined as clones with 0 or 1 copy at C1D1, and non-singleton clones were defined as clones with 2 or more copies. Clones expanded in unsorted samples were labelled as CD4+, CD8+ or unknown by matching protein sequences in sorted samples from the same patient. Wilcoxon tests were applied to paired samples to test diversity changes from C1D1 to C4D1. The immuneACCESS repertoire file appears here via TCRdb, limited to in-frame rearrangements. These files lack a portion of the clones; in checked studies, under half of the deficit traces to unresolved V genes, and the cause of the others is not known. For V, J and clone size, that table is used; D and trimming come from the DNA. The sample has tens of thousands of clones on record, around two thirds of them singletons. Of the sample, 3.1% is held by the ten largest clones.

Overall study results and their limits: By C4D1, a significant rise was seen in CD4+ TCR diversity but not in CD8+ TCR diversity (p=0.0027 vs p=0.16), and the rise was most apparent among complete responders (p=0.02). Diversity was lower in patients who began nivolumab less than 1 year after ASCT, so these patients were left out of later analyses to avoid confounding by immune reconstitution. Newly diagnosed patients were reported to have lower baseline TCR diversity than healthy donors, and relapsed/refractory patients were reported to have lower baseline TCR diversity still. The study was restricted to a single clinical trial cohort, and the causes of repertoire differences, possibly disease activity or prior therapy, were left undefined. Among trial patients, those achieving complete response had baseline diversity similar to that of newly diagnosed patients, while diversity was significantly lower in partial responders and progressors.

In regard to this clone: It has no known antigen specificity. No much larger clone is present one base from it, and per-base qualities are unavailable.

Trimming takes 3 bases off V and 4 bases off J; junction bases not matched to a gene: 13. The CDR3, from cysteine to phenylalanine, totals 16 residues. The read is trimmed to its CDR3 DNA, 48 bases read in frame from base 1. CDR1 SGHRS and CDR2 YFSETQ are derived from the germline V gene. The sequenced sample was peripheral blood mononuclear cells (PBMCs), obtained before the fourth cycle of nivolumab. This TCR came from a human donor with classical Hodgkin lymphoma. Recombination connected TRBV5-1 to TRBJ2-7; TRBD2 lines up with 7 middle nucleotides. The CDR3 region reads CASSSVVREGLYEQYF. The bases are TGCGCCAGCAGCTCGGTTGTAAGGGAGGGCCTATACGAGCAGTACTTC.